This T cell receptor beta chain was recovered during a study of control samples from healthy donors and cancer patients. The protocol was immunoSEQ multiplex PCR, while the TCRdb copy is restricted to in-frame clones and leaves out a portion. Of 95,000 to 100,000 clones in the sample, approximately 90% were seen once. Trimming at V came to 9 bases and at J to 10 bases, leaving 12 bases not matched to a gene. Germline V gene sequence: CDR1 SNHLY, CDR2 FYNNEI. CDR3 size: 14 residues. This TCR was sampled from a man aged 25-40 years in good health. Sequencing was carried out using blood. J is TRBJ2-1 and V is TRBV2; 10 nucleotides align to TRBD2. CDR3 sequence (DNA): TGTGCCAGTAGACTCAGCGGGGGGGCGAAGGAGCAGTTCTTC. Its translation: CASRLSGGAKEQFF.